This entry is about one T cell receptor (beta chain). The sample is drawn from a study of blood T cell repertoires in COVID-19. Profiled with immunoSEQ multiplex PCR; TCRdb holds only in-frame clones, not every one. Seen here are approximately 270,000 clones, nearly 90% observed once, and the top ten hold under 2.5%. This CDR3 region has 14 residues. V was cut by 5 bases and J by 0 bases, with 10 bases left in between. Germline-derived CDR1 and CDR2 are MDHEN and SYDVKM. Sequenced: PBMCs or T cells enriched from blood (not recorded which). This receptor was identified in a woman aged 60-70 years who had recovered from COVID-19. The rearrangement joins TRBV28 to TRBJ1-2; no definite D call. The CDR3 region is CASSPPDTNYGYTF. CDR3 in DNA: TGTGCCAGCAGTCCACCAGACACTAACTATGGCTACACCTTC.